Below, one T cell receptor beta chain is given with its context. Its antigen remains unknown. The PCR had 60 Vbeta and 13 Jbeta primers. Sequencing was performed with immunoSEQ multiplex PCR; in TCRdb, only in-frame clones are kept and a portion is missing. The sample records 150,000 to 200,000 clones, 84% being singletons. The record originates from a study of cytomegalovirus exposure and HLA in healthy donors. Study at large: From HLA-typed donors, an early data release held 70 million to 100 million unique TCRs. General observations from the study: Earlier results showed most TCR beta V segments being productive about 87% or about 30% of the time. The authors listed 150 to 200 TCR beta chains as cytomegalovirus-associated.

Germline CDR1 MNHEY, CDR2 SMNVEV (reference sequence). V lost 7 bases and J 3 bases, leaving 15 bases between the germline ends. This CDR3 spans 14 amino acids. Sequenced input: PBMCs. The source is a young man in good health and CMV-seronegative. J is TRBJ2-5 and V is TRBV27, with a weak D call TRBD1 (5 bases). CDR3 region: CASTHIDRKETQYF. The CDR3 DNA follows: TGTGCCAGCACCCACATCGACAGAAAAGAGACCCAGTACTTC.